This T cell receptor (beta chain) originates from a study of cytomegalovirus exposure and HLA in healthy donors. The primer mix had 60 Vbeta and 13 Jbeta primers. Sequencing used immunoSEQ multiplex PCR; TCRdb keeps in-frame clones, though not all of them. This sample carries approximately 67,000 clones, over 75% of them seen once, and the ten largest clones take around 10%. CDR1 is ENHRY and CDR2 is SYGVKD in the germline V gene. Trimming took 6 bases from V and 5 from J; bases not matched to a gene: 10. The CDR3 runs 16 residues. What was sequenced was PBMCs. This TCR was sampled from a woman in her 30s in good health and CMV-seropositive. The chain employs TRBV10-3 and TRBJ2-3; 11 bases agree with TRBD2. CDR3 region: CAIRGTSGPARDTQYF. CDR3 DNA sequence: TGTGCCATCAGGGGGACTAGCGGTCCGGCTAGAGATACGCAGTATTTT.